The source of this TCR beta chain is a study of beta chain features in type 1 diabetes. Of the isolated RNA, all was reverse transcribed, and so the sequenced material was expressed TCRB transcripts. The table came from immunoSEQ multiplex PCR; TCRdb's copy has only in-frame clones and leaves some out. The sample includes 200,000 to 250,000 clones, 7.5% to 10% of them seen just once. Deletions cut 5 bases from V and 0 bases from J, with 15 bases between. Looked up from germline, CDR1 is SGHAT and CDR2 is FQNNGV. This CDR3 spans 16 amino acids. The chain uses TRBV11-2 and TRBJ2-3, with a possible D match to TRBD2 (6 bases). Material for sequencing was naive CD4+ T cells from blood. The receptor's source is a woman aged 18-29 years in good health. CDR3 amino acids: CASSRLSGRSTDTQYF. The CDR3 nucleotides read TGTGCCAGCAGCCGCCTTAGCGGTCGTAGCACAGATACGCAGTATTTT. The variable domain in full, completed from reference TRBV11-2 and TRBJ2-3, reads EAGVAQSPRYKIIEKRQSVAFWCNPISGHATLYWYQQILGQGPKLLIQFQNNGVVDDSQLPKDRFSAERLKGVDSTLKIQPAKLEDSAVYLCASSRLSGRSTDTQYFGPGTRLTVL.